This T cell receptor beta chain was found in a study of cytomegalovirus exposure and HLA in healthy donors. PCR involved 60 Vbeta and 13 Jbeta primers. The assay was immunoSEQ multiplex PCR, and TCRdb's table has in-frame clones only and misses some. The sample lists roughly 130,000 clones, roughly 80% seen once, with 1% in the top ten. The germline V gene has CDR1 SGHRS and CDR2 YFSETQ. The CDR3 contains 15 residues. V lost 7 bases and J lost 6, with 17 bases in between. The clonotype was recovered from a man aged 35-49 years in good health and CMV-seronegative. V and J are TRBV5-1 and TRBJ1-6; possible D gene TRBD1, 5 bases. Sequenced: PBMCs. CDR3 nucleotide sequence: TGCGCCAGCCGGGGGGTCGGTACCTTTAATTCACCCCTCCACTTT. Protein sequence: CASRGVGTFNSPLHF.